Sequencing of this T cell receptor (beta chain) was carried out in a study of T cell repertoires in cytomegalovirus infection. As for the study in general: TCR beta signatures that were public indicated CMV infection and matching HLA type. Study outcomes and limitations: Public TCR beta family frequency separated CMV-and-HLA carriers, including in an independent cohort. HLA-C-restricted CMV-specific TCR beta clonotypes were dominant in the ex vivo response.

CDR1 MDHEN and CDR2 SYDVKM come from the germline V gene. The CDR3 is made up of 15 amino acids. Trimming cost V 2 bases and J 6 bases; bases outside gene matches: 6. TCRdb processed the reads anew with MiXCR; each CDR3 protein has one entry. The sample has about half a million distinct CDR3 sequences; roughly a third are singletons. As concerns this clonotype: Its antigen is as yet unknown.

This clonotype was obtained from a human donor in good health (CMV status not recorded). Some clones in this sample may be carry-over from other donors' samples. The starting material was cultured PBMCs, obtained from culture after CMV antigen stimulation. V usage is TRBV28 and J usage is TRBJ2-3, with TRBD1 matching 9 bases. The CDR3 reads CASSLEGQGPDTQYF. The CDR3 nucleotides read TGTGCCAGCAGTTTAGAGGGACAGGGTCCGGATACGCAGTATTTT.